This TCR beta chain originates from a study of cytomegalovirus exposure and HLA in healthy donors. Notes on this clone: Its cognate antigen is unknown.

Study observations and caveats: A later analysis linked a missense DCLRE1C variant to TCR beta V- and J-gene trimming.

60 Vbeta and 13 Jbeta primers were used in PCR. The protocol was immunoSEQ multiplex PCR, while the TCRdb copy is restricted to in-frame clones and leaves out a portion. The profile shows approximately 170,000 clones, less than 85% of them singletons. Trimming at V came to 2 bases and at J to 6 bases, leaving 4 bases not matched to a gene. There are 13 residues in the CDR3. The germline gives CDR1 SGHNT, CDR2 YYREEE (reference sequence). This sequence was found in a man aged 25 to 40 in good health and CMV-seropositive. This chain joins TRBV5-4 and TRBJ2-5, with TRBD2 matching 7 bases. The sample taken for sequencing was PBMCs. The CDR3 bases are TGTGCCAGCAGCTTTCCGGGACTACAGACCCAGTACTTC. Translated: CASSFPGLQTQYF.